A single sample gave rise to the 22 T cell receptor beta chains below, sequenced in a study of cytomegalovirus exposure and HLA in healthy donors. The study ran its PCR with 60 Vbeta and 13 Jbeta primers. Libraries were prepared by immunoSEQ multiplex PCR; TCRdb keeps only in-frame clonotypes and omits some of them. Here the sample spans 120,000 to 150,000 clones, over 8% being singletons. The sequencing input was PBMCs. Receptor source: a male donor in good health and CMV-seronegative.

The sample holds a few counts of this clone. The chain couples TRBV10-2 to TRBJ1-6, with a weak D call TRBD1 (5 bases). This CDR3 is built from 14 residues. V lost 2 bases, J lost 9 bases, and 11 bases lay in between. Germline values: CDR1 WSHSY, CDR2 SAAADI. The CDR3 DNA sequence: TGCGCCAGCAGTGAGGGGCAGGGAGGTTCACCCCTCCACTTT. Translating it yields CASSEGQGGSPLHF.

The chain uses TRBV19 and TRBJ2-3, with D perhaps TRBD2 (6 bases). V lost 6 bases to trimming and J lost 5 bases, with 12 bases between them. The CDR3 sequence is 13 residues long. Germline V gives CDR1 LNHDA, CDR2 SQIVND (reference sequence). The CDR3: CASRRGELDTQYF. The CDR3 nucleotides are TGTGCCAGTAGGCGGGGTGAATTAGATACGCAGTATTTT.

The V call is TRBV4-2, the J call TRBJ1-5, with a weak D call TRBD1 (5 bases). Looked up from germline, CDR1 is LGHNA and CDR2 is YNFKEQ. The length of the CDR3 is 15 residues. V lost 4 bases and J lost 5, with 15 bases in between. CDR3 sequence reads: CASSPAGPGYQPQHF. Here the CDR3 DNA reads TGTGCCAGCAGCCCCGCCGGGCCAGGGTATCAGCCCCAGCATTTT.

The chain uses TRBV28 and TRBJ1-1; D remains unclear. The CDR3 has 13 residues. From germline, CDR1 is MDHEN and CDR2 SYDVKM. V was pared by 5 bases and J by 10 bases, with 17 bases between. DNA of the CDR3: TGTGCCAGCAGTCTCGGACTCGGAGGTGGAGCTTTCTTT. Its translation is CASSLGLGGGAFF.

The CDR3 is CASSQGNSGSGNYNEQFF. In DNA, the CDR3 is TGTGCCAGCAGCCAAGGTAATAGCGGGAGCGGAAACTACAATGAGCAGTTCTTC. The chain joins TRBV4-2 to TRBJ2-1; 9 bases agree with TRBD2. CDR1 and CDR2 from the germline V gene are LGHNA and YNFKEQ. The V and J ends lost 1 base and 3 bases, in that order; junction bases with no gene match: 10. The CDR3 has 18 amino acids.

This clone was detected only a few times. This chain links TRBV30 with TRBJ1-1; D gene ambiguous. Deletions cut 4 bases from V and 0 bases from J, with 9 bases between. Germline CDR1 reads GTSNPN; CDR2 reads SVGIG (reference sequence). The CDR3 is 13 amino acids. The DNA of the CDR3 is TGTGCCTGGACTACCGGGATGAACACTGAAGCTTTCTTT. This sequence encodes CAWTTGMNTEAFF. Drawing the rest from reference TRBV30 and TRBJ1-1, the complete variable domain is SQTIHQWPATLVQPVGSPLSLECTVEGTSNPNLYWYRQAAGRGLQLLFYSVGIGQISSEVPQNLSASRPQDRQFILSSKKLLLSDSGFYLCAWTTGMNTEAFFGQGTRLTVV.

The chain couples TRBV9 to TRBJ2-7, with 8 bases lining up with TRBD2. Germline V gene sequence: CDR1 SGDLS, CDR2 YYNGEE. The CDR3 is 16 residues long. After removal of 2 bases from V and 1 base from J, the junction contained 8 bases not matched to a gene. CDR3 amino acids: CASSVGAGTRSYEQYF. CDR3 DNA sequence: TGTGCCAGCAGCGTCGGCGCAGGGACTAGATCCTACGAGCAGTACTTC.

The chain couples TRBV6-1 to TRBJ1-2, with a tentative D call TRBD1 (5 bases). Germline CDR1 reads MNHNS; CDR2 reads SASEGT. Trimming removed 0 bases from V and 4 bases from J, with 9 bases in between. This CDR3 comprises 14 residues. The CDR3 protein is CASSEARGGYGYTF. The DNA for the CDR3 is TGTGCCAGCAGTGAAGCGCGGGGCGGCTATGGCTACACCTTC.

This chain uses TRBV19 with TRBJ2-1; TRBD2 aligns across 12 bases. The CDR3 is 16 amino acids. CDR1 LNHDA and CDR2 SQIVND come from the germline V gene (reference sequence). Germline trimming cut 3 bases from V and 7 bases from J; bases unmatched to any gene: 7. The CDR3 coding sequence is TGTGCCAGTAGTATCGGTCCTGGACTAGCGGGGAATGAGCAGTTCTTC. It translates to CASSIGPGLAGNEQFF.

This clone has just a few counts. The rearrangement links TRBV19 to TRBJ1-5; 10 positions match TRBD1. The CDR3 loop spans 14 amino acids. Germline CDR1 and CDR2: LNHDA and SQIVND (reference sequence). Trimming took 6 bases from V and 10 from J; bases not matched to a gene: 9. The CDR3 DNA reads TGTGCCAGTAGCCAAGGACAGGGGGTTGATCCCCAGCATTTT. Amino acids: CASSQGQGVDPQHF. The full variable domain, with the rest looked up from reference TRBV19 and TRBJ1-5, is DGGITQSPKYLFRKEGQNVTLSCEQNLNHDAMYWYRQDPGQGLRLIYYSQIVNDFQKGDIAEGYSVSREKKESFPLTVTSAQKNPTAFYLCASSQGQGVDPQHFGDGTRLSIL.

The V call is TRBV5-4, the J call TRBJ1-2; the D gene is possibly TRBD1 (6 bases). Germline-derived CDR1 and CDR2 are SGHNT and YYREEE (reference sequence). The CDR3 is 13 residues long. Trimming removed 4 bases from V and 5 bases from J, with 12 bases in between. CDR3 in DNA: TGTGCCAGCAGCCTCCGAAGGGGGTATGGCTACACCTTC. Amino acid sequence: CASSLRRGYGYTF.

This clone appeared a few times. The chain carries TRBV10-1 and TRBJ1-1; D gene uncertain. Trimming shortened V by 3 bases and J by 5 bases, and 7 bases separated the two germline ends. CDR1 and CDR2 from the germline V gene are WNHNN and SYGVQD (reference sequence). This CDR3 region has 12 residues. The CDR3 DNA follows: TGCGCCAGCAGTGACGGAGGGACTGAAGCTTTCTTT. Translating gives CASSDGGTEAFF.

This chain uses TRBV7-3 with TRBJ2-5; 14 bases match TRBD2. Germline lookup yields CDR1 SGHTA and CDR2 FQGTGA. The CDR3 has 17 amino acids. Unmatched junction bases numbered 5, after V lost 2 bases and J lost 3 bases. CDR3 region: CASSLGLAGGDKETQYF. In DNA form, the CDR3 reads TGTGCCAGCAGCTTAGGACTAGCGGGGGGAGATAAAGAGACCCAGTACTTC. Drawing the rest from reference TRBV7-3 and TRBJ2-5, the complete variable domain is GAGVSQTPSNKVTEKGKYVELRCDPISGHTALYWYRQSLGQGPEFLIYFQGTGAADDSGLPNDRFFAVRPEGSVSTLKIQRTERGDSAVYLCASSLGLAGGDKETQYFGPGTRLLVL.

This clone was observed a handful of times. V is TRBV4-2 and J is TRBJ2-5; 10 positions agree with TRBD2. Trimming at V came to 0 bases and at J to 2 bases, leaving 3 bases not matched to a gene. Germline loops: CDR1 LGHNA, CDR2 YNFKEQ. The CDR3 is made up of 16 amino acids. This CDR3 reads CASSQDKRGGQETQYF. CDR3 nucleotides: TGTGCCAGCAGCCAAGATAAGCGGGGGGGACAAGAGACCCAGTACTTC.

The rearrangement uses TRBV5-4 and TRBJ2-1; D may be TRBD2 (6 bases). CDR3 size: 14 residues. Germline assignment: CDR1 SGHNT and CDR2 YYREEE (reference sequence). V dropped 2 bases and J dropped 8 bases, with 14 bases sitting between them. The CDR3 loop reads CASSFSGRPHEQFF. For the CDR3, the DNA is TGTGCCAGCAGCTTCTCCGGGAGACCCCATGAGCAGTTCTTC.

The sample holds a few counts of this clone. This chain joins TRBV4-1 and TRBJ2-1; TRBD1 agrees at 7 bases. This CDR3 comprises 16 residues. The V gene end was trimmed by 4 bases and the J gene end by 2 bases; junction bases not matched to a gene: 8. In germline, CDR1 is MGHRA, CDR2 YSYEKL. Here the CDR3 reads CASSLTGTDPYNEQFF. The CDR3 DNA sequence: TGCGCCAGCAGCCTCACCGGGACAGACCCCTACAATGAGCAGTTCTTC.

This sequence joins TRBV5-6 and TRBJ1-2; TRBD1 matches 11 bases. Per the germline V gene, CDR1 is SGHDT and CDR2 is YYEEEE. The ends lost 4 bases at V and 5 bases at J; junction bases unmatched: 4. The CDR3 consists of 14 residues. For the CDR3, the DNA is TGTGCCAGCAGCAGGACAGGGGGCAGTTATGGCTACACCTTC. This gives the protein CASSRTGGSYGYTF.

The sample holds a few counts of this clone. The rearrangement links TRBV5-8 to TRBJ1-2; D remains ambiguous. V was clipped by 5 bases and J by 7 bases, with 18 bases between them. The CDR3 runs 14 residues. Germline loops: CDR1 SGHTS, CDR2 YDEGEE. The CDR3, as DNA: TGTGCCAGCAGGGATCCTTCGTCCGGGATTGGCTACACCTTC. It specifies CASRDPSSGIGYTF.

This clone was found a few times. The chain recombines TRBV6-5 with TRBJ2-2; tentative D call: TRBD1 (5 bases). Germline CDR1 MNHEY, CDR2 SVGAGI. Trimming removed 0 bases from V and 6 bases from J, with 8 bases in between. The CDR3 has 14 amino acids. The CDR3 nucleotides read TGTGCCAGCAGTTACTCCGAAGGGGCCGGGGAGCTGTTTTTT. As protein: CASSYSEGAGELFF.

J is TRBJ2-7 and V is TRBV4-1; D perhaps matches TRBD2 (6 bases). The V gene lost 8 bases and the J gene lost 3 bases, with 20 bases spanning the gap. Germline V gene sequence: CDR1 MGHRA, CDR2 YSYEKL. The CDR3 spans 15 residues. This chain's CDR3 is CASAQELGGFYEQYF. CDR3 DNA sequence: TGCGCCAGCGCACAAGAGTTGGGGGGATTCTACGAGCAGTACTTC.

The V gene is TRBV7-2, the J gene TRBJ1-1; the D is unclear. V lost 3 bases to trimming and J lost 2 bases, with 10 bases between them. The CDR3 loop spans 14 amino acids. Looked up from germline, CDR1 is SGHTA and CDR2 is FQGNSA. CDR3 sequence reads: CASSLKQTNTEAFF. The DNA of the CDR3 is TGTGCCAGCAGCTTGAAACAGACAAACACTGAAGCTTTCTTT. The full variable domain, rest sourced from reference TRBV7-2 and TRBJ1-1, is GAGVSQSPSNKVTEKGKDVELRCDPISGHTALYWYRQSLGQGLEFLIYFQGNSAPDKSGLPSDRFSAERTGGSVSTLTIQRTQQEDSAVYLCASSLKQTNTEAFFGQGTRLTVV.

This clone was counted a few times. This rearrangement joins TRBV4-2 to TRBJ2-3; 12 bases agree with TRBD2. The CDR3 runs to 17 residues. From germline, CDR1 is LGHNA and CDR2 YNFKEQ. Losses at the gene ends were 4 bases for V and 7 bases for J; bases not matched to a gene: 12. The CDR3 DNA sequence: TGTGCCAGCAGCCTGGATCCCGGACTAGCGGGGAGCAATACGCAGTATTTT. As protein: CASSLDPGLAGSNTQYF.